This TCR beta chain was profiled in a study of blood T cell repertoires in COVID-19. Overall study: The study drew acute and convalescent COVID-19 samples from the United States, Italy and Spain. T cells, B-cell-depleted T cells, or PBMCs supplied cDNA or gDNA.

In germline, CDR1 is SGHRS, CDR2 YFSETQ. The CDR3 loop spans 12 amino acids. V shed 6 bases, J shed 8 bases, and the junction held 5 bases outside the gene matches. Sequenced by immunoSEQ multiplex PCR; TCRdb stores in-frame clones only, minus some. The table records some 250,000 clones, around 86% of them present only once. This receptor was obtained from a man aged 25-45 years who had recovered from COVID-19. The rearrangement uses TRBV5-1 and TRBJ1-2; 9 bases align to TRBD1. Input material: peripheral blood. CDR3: CASTDRGTGYTF. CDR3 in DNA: TGCGCCAGCACCGACAGGGGGACCGGCTACACCTTC.